This entry lists 31 T cell receptor beta chains sequenced from one sample in a study of T cells in Graves' hyperthyroidism and ophthalmopathy. The source material, RNA transcripts, was used to amplify TCR beta CDR3 regions. HTBI primers were used for first-round RT-PCR of the TCR CDR3. In TCRdb, the multiplex PCR reads were re-called with MiXCR into one record per CDR3 protein. The table has about 560,000 distinct CDR3 sequences, around 45% seen once; the top ten hold approximately 8.2%. Sequenced: peripheral blood or thyroid tissue (not recorded which). Source of these receptors: a woman between 18 and 30 years old with Graves' hyperthyroidism.

The chain joins TRBV7-2 to TRBJ2-2; D remains ambiguous. This CDR3 has 13 amino acids. V gave up 5 bases and J gave up 6 bases, with 10 bases separating them. Germline-derived CDR1 and CDR2 are SGHTA and FQGNSA. CDR3 nucleotide sequence: TGTGCCAGCAGCCAAGCTTCCCCCGGGGAGCTGTTTTTT. Protein sequence: CASSQASPGELFF.

As concerns this clonotype: Possible read error: a much larger clone is one base away. The rearrangement links TRBV2 to TRBJ1-5; the D is unclear. The CDR3 loop spans 14 amino acids. Germline loops: CDR1 SNHLY, CDR2 FYNNEI. The V gene lost 4 bases and the J gene lost 0 bases, with 7 bases spanning the gap. Here the CDR3 reads CASSAPPSNQPQHF. CDR3 DNA: TGTGCCAGCAGTGCGCCACCTAGCAATCAGCCCCAGCATTTT.

This clonotype was seen a few times. V is TRBV2 and J is TRBJ1-2; unclear D gene. V was cut by 6 bases and J by 2 bases, with 10 bases left in between. Germline values: CDR1 SNHLY, CDR2 FYNNEI. The CDR3 has 13 residues. The CDR3 reads CASRADGNYGYTF. As DNA, the CDR3 is TGTGCCAGCAGGGCTGACGGAAACTATGGCTACACCTTC.

The chain carries TRBV6-1 and TRBJ1-1, with 7 bases fitting TRBD1. Losses at the gene ends were 6 bases for V and 4 bases for J; bases not matched to a gene: 8. From germline, CDR1 is MNHNS and CDR2 SASEGT. The CDR3 extends over 14 amino acids. CDR3 nucleotide sequence: TGTGCCAGCAGGCACAGGGGCGCTAGCACTGAAGCTTTCTTT. It encodes CASRHRGASTEAFF.

This clonotype has just a few counts. The V gene is TRBV19, the J gene TRBJ1-5; D not certain. The V and J ends lost 4 bases and 2 bases respectively, with 18 bases between them. The CDR3 extends over 17 amino acids. Germline CDR1 reads LNHDA; CDR2 reads SQIVND (reference sequence). CDR3 coding DNA: TGTGCCAGTAGTACCGCCGCGGCGTCGTTACGCAATCAGCCCCAGCATTTT. This sequence encodes CASSTAAASLRNQPQHF.

The chain uses TRBV10-3 and TRBJ1-5; D is uncertain. CDR3 length equals 12 residues. Trimming took off 3 bases at V and 12 bases at J, with 12 bases between the two ends. Germline V gives CDR1 ENHRY, CDR2 SYGVKD. The CDR3 DNA reads TGTGCCATCAGTGATGGTTGGACGGACCAGCATTTT. Its protein product is CAISDGWTDQHF.

The chain links TRBV29-1 to TRBJ2-7; TRBD2 matches at 12 bases. The V gene's germline CDR1 is SQVTM and CDR2 ANQGSEA. With 8 bases clipped from V and 4 bases from J, the junction kept 6 bases outside the gene matches. The CDR3 contains 13 residues. DNA for the CDR3: TGCAGCTTCGGACTAGCGGGATGGTACGAGCAGTACTTC. Its protein product is CSFGLAGWYEQYF.

Concerning this clonotype itself: With a much larger clone just one base away, this may be a read error. The chain employs TRBV15 and TRBJ1-5, with 7 bases fitting TRBD1. Trimming took 3 bases from V and 5 from J; bases not matched to a gene: 4. This CDR3 has 14 amino acids. Germline V CDR1 and CDR2: LNHNV, YYDKDF (reference sequence). CDR3 protein: CATSSDREDQPQHF. The CDR3 nucleotides are TGTGCCACCAGCAGTGACAGGGAGGATCAGCCCCAGCATTTT.

This chain connects TRBV12-5 to TRBJ2-7; 10 nucleotides line up with TRBD1. CDR1 is LGHNT, CDR2 FRNRAP, per germline. The CDR3 is made up of 16 amino acids. V dropped 5 bases and J dropped 5; count of bases not matched to a gene: 12. In nucleotides, the CDR3 is TGTGCTAGTGGTCGACAAATAACGACAGGGGGCGACGAGCAGTACTTC. Its protein product is CASGRQITTGGDEQYF.

This clonotype was seen many times. The chain joins TRBV2 to TRBJ1-2; TRBD1 might be the D (5 bases). CDR3 length equals 13 residues. The V and J ends lost 7 bases and 3 bases respectively, with 12 bases between them. The germline CDR1 and CDR2 sequences are SNHLY and FYNNEI. The CDR3: CASIPQGDYGYTF. In DNA form, the CDR3 reads TGTGCCAGCATTCCTCAGGGAGACTATGGCTACACCTTC.

There are many counts of this clonotype. This rearrangement joins TRBV25-1 to TRBJ2-5; tentatively, D is TRBD1 (7 bases). The CDR3 contains 15 residues. V was cut by 1 base and J by 5 bases, with 14 bases left in between. Germline-derived CDR1 and CDR2 are MGHDK and SYGVNS. CDR3 residues: CASSEFAGGGETQYF. In nucleotides, the CDR3 is TGTGCCAGCAGTGAATTTGCAGGGGGAGGCGAGACCCAGTACTTC. The variable domain in full, with the rest retrieved from reference TRBV25-1 and TRBJ2-5, is EADIYQTPRYLVIGTGKKITLECSQTMGHDKMYWYQQDPGMELHLIHYSYGVNSTEKGDLSSESTVSRIRTEHFPLTLESARPSHTSQYLCASSEFAGGGETQYFGPGTRLLVL.

This clonotype showed up just once. The chain combines TRBV10-3 with TRBJ1-1; TRBD1 agrees at 7 bases. The junction had 6 bases not matched to a gene; V was cut back by 4 bases and J by 1 base. CDR3 length: 15 residues. The germline V gene encodes CDR1 ENHRY and CDR2 SYGVKD. CDR3 in DNA: TGTGCCATCAGTGCATCGACAGGGTGGAACACTGAAGCTTTCTTT. It codes for CAISASTGWNTEAFF.

A note on this clonotype: This may come from a read error, since a much larger clone is one base off. The chain uses TRBV29-1 and TRBJ1-1; D is possibly TRBD1 (5 bases). Per the germline V gene, CDR1 is SQVTM and CDR2 is ANQGSEA. This CDR3 has 12 amino acids. CDR3 residues: CSVEGEGTEASF. CDR3 nucleotide sequence: TGCAGCGTTGAAGGGGAAGGGACTGAAGCTTCCTTT. Full variable domain (missing parts from reference TRBV29-1 and TRBJ1-1): SAVISQKPSRDICQRGTSLTIQCQVDSQVTMMFWYRQQPGQSLTLIATANQGSEATYESGFVIDKFPISRPNLTFSTLTVSNMSPEDSSIYLCSVEGEGTEASFGQGTRLTVV.

The table lists this clonotype with a few counts. The chain carries TRBV7-3 and TRBJ1-5, with 9 bases matching TRBD1. The length of the CDR3 is 15 residues. Germline V gene data show CDR1 as SGHTA and CDR2 as FQGTGA. The V gene end was trimmed by 5 bases and the J gene end by 4 bases; junction bases not matched to a gene: 6. The CDR3 DNA sequence: TGTGCCAGCAGCACCGGGACAGGGCGTAATCAGCCCCAGCATTTT. Translation gives CASSTGTGRNQPQHF.

As concerns this clonotype: This sequence may be a read error, since a much larger clone differs from it by one base. This chain joins TRBV7-9 and TRBJ1-6; unclear D gene. The CDR3 loop spans 14 amino acids. Germline CDR1 is SEHNR and CDR2 is FQNEAQ (reference sequence). The CDR3 loop is CASSLGGYNSPPHF. DNA for the CDR3: TGTGCCAGCAGCTTAGGAGGGTATAATTCACCCCCCCACTTT.

This clonotype has more than one count but fewer than ten. The chain is built from TRBV9 and TRBJ1-1, with D uncertain. CDR3 length: 16 residues. Germline V gene sequence: CDR1 SGDLS, CDR2 YYNGEE. V gave up 1 base and J gave up 2 bases, with 15 bases separating them. The CDR3 spells CASSVMPTPGNTEAFF. The CDR3, as DNA: TGTGCCAGCAGCGTAATGCCGACACCCGGAAACACTGAAGCTTTCTTT. Drawing the rest from reference TRBV9 and TRBJ1-1, the complete variable domain is DSGVTQTPKHLITATGQRVTLRCSPRSGDLSVYWYQQSLDQGLQFLIQYYNGEERAKGNILERFSAQQFPDLHSELNLSSLELGDSALYFCASSVMPTPGNTEAFFGQGTRLTVV.

This clonotype was observed a few times. V and J are TRBV12-5 and TRBJ2-7; D remains unclear. The germline V and J ends were trimmed by 6 bases and 5 bases, with 8 bases remaining between them. The length of the CDR3 is 11 residues. Germline-derived CDR1 and CDR2 are LGHNT and FRNRAP. The CDR3 here is CASGRGDEQYF. Written as DNA, the CDR3 is TGTGCTAGTGGCCGCGGAGACGAGCAGTACTTC.

This clonotype was counted once. The chain uses TRBV29-1 and TRBJ2-5, with a possible D match to TRBD1 (5 bases). The CDR3 runs to 16 residues. V was pared by 2 bases and J by 4 bases, with 20 bases between. CDR1 and CDR2 from the germline V gene are SQVTM and ANQGSEA. CDR3 sequence (DNA): TGCAGCGTTGAAACCCTTGGCAGGGCGTCCGGAGAGACCCAGTACTTC. It specifies CSVETLGRASGETQYF.

This chain uses TRBV7-2 with TRBJ1-6, with D unresolved. Trimming pared 2 bases from V and 18 bases from J, leaving 2 bases between. The CDR3 length is 8 residues. CDR1 is SGHTA, CDR2 FQGNSA, per germline. CDR3 in DNA: TGTGCCAGCAGCTTAACCCACTTT. Translating it yields CASSLTHF.

Remarks on this clonotype: At one end, the junction sequence differs from germline, possibly due to a read error. CDR3 DNA sequence: TGTGCCAGCAGTTACGAAGGGCCGAGGCTAGCGGGGAAAGAGACCCAGTACTTC. This encodes CASSYEGPRLAGKETQYF. The V and J genes are TRBV10-3 and TRBJ2-5, with 9 bases aligning to TRBD2. The CDR3 extends over 18 amino acids. Per the germline V gene, CDR1 is ENHRY and CDR2 is SYGVKD.

The V and J genes are TRBV20-1 and TRBJ2-5; TRBD2 matches at 7 bases. Germline V gene data show CDR1 as DFQATT and CDR2 as SNEGSKA (reference sequence). Trimming removed 4 bases from V and 0 bases from J; junction bases left unmatched: 8. The CDR3 sequence is 15 residues long. CDR3: CSATPTLADQETQYF. In DNA, the CDR3 is TGCAGTGCTACGCCTACTCTAGCGGACCAAGAGACCCAGTACTTC.

This clonotype was seen a handful of times. V is TRBV6-1 and J is TRBJ1-2, with TRBD1 matching over 11 bases. The CDR3 runs to 13 residues. Germline trimming cut 6 bases from V and 9 bases from J; bases unmatched to any gene: 6. Per the germline V gene, CDR1 is MNHNS and CDR2 is SASEGT. The CDR3 protein is CASRPGTGGSYTF. The DNA for the CDR3 is TGTGCCAGCAGACCCGGGACAGGGGGAAGCTACACCTTC.

This chain uses TRBV7-2 with TRBJ2-7; 7 bases line up with TRBD2. Germline CDR1 SGHTA, CDR2 FQGNSA. The CDR3 runs 14 residues. The V and J ends lost 5 bases and 3 bases, in that order; junction bases with no gene match: 7. CDR3 DNA sequence: TGTGCCAGCAGCGAGGCGGGAGAGGTCTACGAGCAGTACTTC. Protein product: CASSEAGEVYEQYF.

This clonotype turned up a few times. The chain combines TRBV13 with TRBJ2-5; maybe TRBD2 (6 bases). The V gene's germline CDR1 is PRHDT and CDR2 FYEKMQ (reference sequence). Trimming took off 9 bases at V and 4 bases at J, with 15 bases between the two ends. This CDR3 contains 13 residues. DNA for the CDR3: TGTGCCAGTACGGGCGGGAACCCAGAGACCCAGTACTTC. Protein: CASTGGNPETQYF.

Of note for this clonotype: This CDR3 fails to terminate in the conserved phenylalanine or tryptophan, so it likely reflects a read error. The DNA is omitted, as the CDR3 cannot be located on it reliably, and the CDR3 follows TCRdb's listing. The CDR3 loop reads CATKGASP. J is TRBJ1-3 and V is TRBV15; the table calls TRBD1, which could not be checked here. The length of the CDR3 is 8 amino acids, counting both ends. Looked up from germline, CDR1 is LNHNV and CDR2 is YYDKDF (reference sequence).

This chain uses TRBV7-9 with TRBJ2-5, with unresolved D. The V end was cut by 6 bases, the J end by 4 bases, with 12 bases between. Per the germline V gene, CDR1 is SEHNR and CDR2 is FQNEAQ (reference sequence). This CDR3 has 13 amino acids. For the CDR3, the DNA is TGTGCCAGCAGTTTTTCCGGTAGAGAGACCCAGTACTTC. Translated, it gives CASSFSGRETQYF.

The chain carries TRBV29-1 and TRBJ2-2, with 13 bases identical to TRBD2. The V segment lost 4 bases and the J segment 2 bases; nucleotides outside the gene matches: 4. The CDR3 loop spans 16 amino acids. The germline V gene encodes CDR1 SQVTM and CDR2 ANQGSEA. CDR3 residues: CSVARLAGGNTGELFF. For the CDR3, the DNA is TGCAGCGTTGCGAGACTAGCGGGAGGAAACACCGGGGAGCTGTTTTTT.

As regards this clonotype: Since a much larger clone is just one base distant, this may be a read error. This chain joins TRBV14 and TRBJ2-6, with D hard to call. Trimming took 3 bases from V and 2 from J, leaving 5 bases between them. The CDR3 length is 14 residues. CDR1 and CDR2 (germline): SGHDN, FVKESK. CDR3 protein: CASSQNAGANVLTF. The CDR3 DNA sequence: TGTGCCAGCAGCCAGAACGCTGGGGCCAACGTCCTGACTTTC.

This clonotype was observed many times. This sequence joins TRBV7-8 and TRBJ2-5, with TRBD2 matching 8 bases. V was pared by 5 bases and J by 3 bases, with 5 bases of the junction left unmatched. The germline CDR1 and CDR2 sequences are SGHVS and FQNEAQ. CDR3 length: 14 residues. The CDR3 sequence: CASSQAGGEETQYF. The CDR3 DNA reads TGTGCCAGCAGCCAGGCGGGGGGTGAAGAGACCCAGTACTTC.

The chain joins TRBV19 to TRBJ2-2, with D uncertain. The CDR3 is 14 residues long. Deletions cut 3 bases from V and 6 bases from J, with 11 bases between. CDR1 LNHDA and CDR2 SQIVND come from the germline V gene (reference sequence). CDR3 coding DNA: TGTGCCAGTAGTATGGTAGCTGGCCCCGGGGAGCTGTTTTTT. Its protein product is CASSMVAGPGELFF. The entire variable domain, with the rest obtained from reference TRBV19 and TRBJ2-2, is as follows: DGGITQSPKYLFRKEGQNVTLSCEQNLNHDAMYWYRQDPGQGLRLIYYSQIVNDFQKGDIAEGYSVSREKKESFPLTVTSAQKNPTAFYLCASSMVAGPGELFFGEGSRLTVL.

This sequence joins TRBV9 and TRBJ1-1; D remains ambiguous. The CDR3 has 14 residues. V was pared by 3 bases and J by 4 bases, with 13 bases between. Germline V lookup: CDR1 SGDLS, CDR2 YYNGEE. CDR3 nucleotide sequence: TGTGCCAGCAGCGAGAGCAACGGACCCACTGAAGCTTTCTTT. Encoded protein: CASSESNGPTEAFF.